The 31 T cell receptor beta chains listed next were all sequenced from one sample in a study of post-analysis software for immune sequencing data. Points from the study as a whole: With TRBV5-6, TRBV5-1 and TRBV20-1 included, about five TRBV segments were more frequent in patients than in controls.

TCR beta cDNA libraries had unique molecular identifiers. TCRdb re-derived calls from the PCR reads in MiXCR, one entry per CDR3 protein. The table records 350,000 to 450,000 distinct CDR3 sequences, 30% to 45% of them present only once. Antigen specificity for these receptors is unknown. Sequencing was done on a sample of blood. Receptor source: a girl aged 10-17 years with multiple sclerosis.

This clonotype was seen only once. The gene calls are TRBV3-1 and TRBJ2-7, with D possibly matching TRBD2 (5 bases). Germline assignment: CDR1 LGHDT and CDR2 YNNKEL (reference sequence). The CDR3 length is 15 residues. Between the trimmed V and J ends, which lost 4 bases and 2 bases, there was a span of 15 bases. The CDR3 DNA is TGTGCCAGCAGCCTCTTCGGACTGGGAACCTACGAGCAGTACTTC. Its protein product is CASSLFGLGTYEQYF.

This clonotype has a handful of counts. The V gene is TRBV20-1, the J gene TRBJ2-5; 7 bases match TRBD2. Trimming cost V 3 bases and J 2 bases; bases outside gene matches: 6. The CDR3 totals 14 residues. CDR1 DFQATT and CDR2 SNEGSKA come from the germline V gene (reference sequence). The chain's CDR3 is CSASDGRGQETQYF. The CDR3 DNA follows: TGCAGTGCTAGTGATGGGAGGGGACAAGAGACCCAGTACTTC.

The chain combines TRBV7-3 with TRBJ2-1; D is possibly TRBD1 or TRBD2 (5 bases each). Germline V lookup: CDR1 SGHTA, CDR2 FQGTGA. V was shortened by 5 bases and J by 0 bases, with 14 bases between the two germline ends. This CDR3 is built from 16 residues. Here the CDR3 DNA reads TGTGCCAGCAGCCCCGAGGGGACGAGCTCCTACAATGAGCAGTTCTTC. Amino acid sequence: CASSPEGTSSYNEQFF. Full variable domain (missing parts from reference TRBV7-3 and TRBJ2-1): GAGVSQTPSNKVTEKGKYVELRCDPISGHTALYWYRQSLGQGPEFLIYFQGTGAADDSGLPNDRFFAVRPEGSVSTLKIQRTERGDSAVYLCASSPEGTSSYNEQFFGPGTRLTVL.

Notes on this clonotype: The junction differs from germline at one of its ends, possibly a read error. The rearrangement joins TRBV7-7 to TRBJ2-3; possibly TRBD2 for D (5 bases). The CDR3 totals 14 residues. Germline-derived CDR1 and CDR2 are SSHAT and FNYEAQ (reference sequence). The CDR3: CASSQGLEADTQYF. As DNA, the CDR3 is TGTGCTAGCAGCCAAGGACTCGAAGCAGATACGCAGTATTTT.

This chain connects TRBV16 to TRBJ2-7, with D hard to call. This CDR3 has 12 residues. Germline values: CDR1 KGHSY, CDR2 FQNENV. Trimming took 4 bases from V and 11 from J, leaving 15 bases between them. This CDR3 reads CASSPPPGREYF. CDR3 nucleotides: TGTGCCAGCAGCCCGCCCCCTGGAAGGGAGTACTTC.

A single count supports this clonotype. The CDR3 sequence is CSARASGTGRSYEQYF. CDR3 DNA: TGCAGTGCTAGAGCTTCTGGGACAGGGCGATCCTACGAGCAGTACTTC. The chain employs TRBV20-1 and TRBJ2-7; TRBD1 agrees at 9 bases. V lost 1 base and J lost 1; bases outside the gene matches: 8. The CDR3 length is 16 residues. In germline, CDR1 is DFQATT, CDR2 SNEGSKA (reference sequence).

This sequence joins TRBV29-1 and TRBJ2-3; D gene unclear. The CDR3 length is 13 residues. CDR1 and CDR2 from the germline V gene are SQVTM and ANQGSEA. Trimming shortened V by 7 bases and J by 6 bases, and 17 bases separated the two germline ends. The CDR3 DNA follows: TGCAGCGCCGAACGGTCTGAGAGGGATACGCAGTATTTT. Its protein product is CSAERSERDTQYF.

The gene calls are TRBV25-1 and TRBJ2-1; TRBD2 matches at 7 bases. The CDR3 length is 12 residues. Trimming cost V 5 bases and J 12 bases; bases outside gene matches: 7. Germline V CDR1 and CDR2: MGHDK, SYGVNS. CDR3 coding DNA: TGTGCCAGCAGTCGAACCGGGGGGAGGCAGTTCTTC. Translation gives CASSRTGGRQFF.

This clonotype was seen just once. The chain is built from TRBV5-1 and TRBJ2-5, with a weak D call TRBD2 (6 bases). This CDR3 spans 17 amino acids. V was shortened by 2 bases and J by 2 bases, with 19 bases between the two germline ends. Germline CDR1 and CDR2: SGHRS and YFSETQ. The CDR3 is CASSFGDFPSSQETQYF. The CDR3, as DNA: TGCGCCAGCAGCTTTGGGGACTTCCCCTCCTCTCAAGAGACCCAGTACTTC.

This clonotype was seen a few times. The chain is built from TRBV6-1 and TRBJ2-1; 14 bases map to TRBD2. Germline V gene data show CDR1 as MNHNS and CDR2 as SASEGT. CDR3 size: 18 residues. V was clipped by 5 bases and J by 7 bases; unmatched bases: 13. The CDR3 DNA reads TGTGCCAGCAGTCCCCTCCGACTAGCGGGGGGGCTTCATAATGAGCAGTTCTTC. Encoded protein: CASSPLRLAGGLHNEQFF.

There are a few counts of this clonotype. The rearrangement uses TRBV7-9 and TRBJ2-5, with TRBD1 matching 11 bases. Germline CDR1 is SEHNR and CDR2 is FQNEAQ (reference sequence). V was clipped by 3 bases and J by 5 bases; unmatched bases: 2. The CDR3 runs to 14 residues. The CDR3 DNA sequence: TGTGCCAGCAGCTTGGGACAGGGGGATGAGACCCAGTACTTC. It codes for CASSLGQGDETQYF.

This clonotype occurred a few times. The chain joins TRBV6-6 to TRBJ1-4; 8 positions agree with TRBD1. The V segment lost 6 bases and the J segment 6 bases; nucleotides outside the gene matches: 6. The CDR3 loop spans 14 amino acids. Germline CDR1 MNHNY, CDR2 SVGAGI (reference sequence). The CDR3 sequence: CASSRTGWDEKLFF. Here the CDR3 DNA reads TGTGCCAGCAGCCGGACAGGGTGGGATGAAAAACTGTTTTTT.

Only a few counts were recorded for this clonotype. Here the CDR3 DNA reads TGTGCCAGCAGCCAAACACTGTCTAGCACAGATACGCAGTATTTT. It translates to CASSQTLSSTDTQYF. This rearrangement joins TRBV11-2 to TRBJ2-3; no firm D call. Trimming removed 5 bases from V and 0 bases from J, with 12 bases in between. Germline values: CDR1 SGHAT, CDR2 FQNNGV. This CDR3 spans 15 amino acids.

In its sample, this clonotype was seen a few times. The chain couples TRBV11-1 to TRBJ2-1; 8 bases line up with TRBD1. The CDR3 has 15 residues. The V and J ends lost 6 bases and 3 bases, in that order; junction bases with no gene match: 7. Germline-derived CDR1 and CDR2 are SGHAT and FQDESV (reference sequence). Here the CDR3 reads CASRQTGGGYNEQFF. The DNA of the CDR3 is TGTGCCAGCAGGCAAACAGGGGGTGGCTACAATGAGCAGTTCTTC.

The CDR3 region has the DNA TGCAGTGCTAGAACCGTTTCTAGCACAGATACGCAGTATTTT. Translating it yields CSARTVSSTDTQYF. J is TRBJ2-3 and V is TRBV20-1; D is ambiguous. V gave up 2 bases and J gave up 0 bases, with 9 bases separating them. The CDR3 runs 14 residues. The germline V gene has CDR1 DFQATT and CDR2 SNEGSKA (reference sequence).

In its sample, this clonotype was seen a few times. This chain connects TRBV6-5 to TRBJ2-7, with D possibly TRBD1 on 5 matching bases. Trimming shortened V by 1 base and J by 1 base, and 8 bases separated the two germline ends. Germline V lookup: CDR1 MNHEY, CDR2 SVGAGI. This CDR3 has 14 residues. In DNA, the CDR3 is TGTGCCAGCAGTTACTTGGCAGGGTCCTACGAGCAGTACTTC. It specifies CASSYLAGSYEQYF.

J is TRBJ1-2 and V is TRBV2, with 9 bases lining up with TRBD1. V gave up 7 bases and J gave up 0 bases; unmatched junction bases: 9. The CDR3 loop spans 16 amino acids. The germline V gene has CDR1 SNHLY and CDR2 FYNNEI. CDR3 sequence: CASKRGTGITNYGYTF. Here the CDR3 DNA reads TGTGCCAGCAAAAGGGGGACAGGGATTACTAACTATGGCTACACCTTC. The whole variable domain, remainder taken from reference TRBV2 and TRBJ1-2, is EPEVTQTPSHQVTQMGQEVILRCVPISNHLYFYWYRQILGQKVEFLVSFYNNEISEKSEIFDDQFSVERPDGSNFTLKIRSTKLEDSAMYFCASKRGTGITNYGYTFGSGTRLTVV.

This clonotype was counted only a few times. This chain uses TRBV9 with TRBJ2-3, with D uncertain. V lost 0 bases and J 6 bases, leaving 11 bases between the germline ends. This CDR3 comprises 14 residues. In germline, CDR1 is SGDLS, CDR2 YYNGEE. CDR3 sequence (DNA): TGTGCCAGCAGCGTAGAAGGGTGGACGGATACGCAGTATTTT. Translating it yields CASSVEGWTDTQYF.

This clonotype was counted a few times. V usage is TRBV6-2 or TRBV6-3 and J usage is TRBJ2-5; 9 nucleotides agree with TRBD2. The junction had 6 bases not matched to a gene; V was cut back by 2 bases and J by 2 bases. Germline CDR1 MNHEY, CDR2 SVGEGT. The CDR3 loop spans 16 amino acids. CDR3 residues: CASSYHSGGAQETQYF. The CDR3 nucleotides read TGTGCCAGCAGTTACCATAGCGGGGGAGCTCAAGAGACCCAGTACTTC.

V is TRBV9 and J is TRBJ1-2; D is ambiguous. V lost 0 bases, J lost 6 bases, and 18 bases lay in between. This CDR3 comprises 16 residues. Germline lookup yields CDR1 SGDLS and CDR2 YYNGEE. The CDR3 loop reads CASSVDSSGRKNGYTF. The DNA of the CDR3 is TGTGCCAGCAGCGTAGATTCCTCGGGCAGGAAGAATGGCTACACCTTC.

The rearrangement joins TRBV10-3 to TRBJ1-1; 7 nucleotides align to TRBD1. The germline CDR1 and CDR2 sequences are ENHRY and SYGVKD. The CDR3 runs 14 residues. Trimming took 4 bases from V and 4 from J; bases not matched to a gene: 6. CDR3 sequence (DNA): TGTGCCATCAGTGGGGGACAGCGGCCCACTGAAGCTTTCTTT. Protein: CAISGGQRPTEAFF.

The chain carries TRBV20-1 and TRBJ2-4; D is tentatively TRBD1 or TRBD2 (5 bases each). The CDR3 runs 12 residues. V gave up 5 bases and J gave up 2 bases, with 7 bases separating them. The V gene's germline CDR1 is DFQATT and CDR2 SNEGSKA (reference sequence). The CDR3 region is CSAEGSKNIQYF. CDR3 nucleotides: TGCAGTGCTGAGGGGTCCAAAAACATTCAGTACTTC.

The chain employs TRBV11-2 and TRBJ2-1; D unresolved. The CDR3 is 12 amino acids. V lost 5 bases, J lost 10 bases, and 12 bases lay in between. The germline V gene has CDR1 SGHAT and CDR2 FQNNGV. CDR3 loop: CASSLRTREQFF. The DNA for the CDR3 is TGTGCCAGCAGCCTAAGGACGCGGGAGCAGTTCTTC.

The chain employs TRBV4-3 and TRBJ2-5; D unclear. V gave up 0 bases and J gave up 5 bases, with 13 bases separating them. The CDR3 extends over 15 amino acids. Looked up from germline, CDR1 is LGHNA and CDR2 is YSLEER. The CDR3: CASSQDLNSWETQYF. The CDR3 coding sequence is TGCGCCAGCAGCCAAGATCTTAACAGTTGGGAGACCCAGTACTTC.

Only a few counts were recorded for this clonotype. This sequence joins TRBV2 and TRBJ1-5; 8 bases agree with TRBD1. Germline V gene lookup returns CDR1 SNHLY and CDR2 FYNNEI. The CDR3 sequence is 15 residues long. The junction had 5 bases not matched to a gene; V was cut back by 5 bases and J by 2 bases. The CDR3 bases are TGTGCCAGCAGTCAACAGGGGGAACGCAATCAGCCCCAGCATTTT. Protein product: CASSQQGERNQPQHF.

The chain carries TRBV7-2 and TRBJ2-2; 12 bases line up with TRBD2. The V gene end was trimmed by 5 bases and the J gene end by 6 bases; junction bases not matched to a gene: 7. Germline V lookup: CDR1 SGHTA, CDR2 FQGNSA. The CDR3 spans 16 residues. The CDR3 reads CASSLPSGGEPGELFF. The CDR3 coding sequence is TGTGCCAGCAGCCTACCTAGCGGGGGGGAACCCGGGGAGCTGTTTTTT.

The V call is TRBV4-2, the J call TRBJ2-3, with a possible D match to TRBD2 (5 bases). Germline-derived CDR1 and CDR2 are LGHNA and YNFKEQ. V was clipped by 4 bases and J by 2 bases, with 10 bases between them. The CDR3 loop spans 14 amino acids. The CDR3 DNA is TGTGCCAGCAGCCCCCGACTATTCACAGATACGCAGTATTTT. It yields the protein CASSPRLFTDTQYF.

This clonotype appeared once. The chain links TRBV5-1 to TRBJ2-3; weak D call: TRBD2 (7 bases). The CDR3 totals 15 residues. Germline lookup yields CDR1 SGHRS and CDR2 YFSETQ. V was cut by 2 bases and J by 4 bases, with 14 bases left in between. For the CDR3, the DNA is TGCGCCAGCAGCTTCGGGGGGCGAGGCCCAGATACGCAGTATTTT. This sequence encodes CASSFGGRGPDTQYF.

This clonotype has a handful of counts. The CDR3 region is CASSLTGGGYGYTF. The CDR3 region has the DNA TGTGCCAGCAGTCTGACAGGGGGAGGGTATGGCTACACCTTC. This chain links TRBV12-3 or TRBV12-4 with TRBJ1-2; 9 positions agree with TRBD1. The CDR3 loop spans 14 amino acids. The V and J ends lost 5 bases and 5 bases, in that order; junction bases with no gene match: 6.

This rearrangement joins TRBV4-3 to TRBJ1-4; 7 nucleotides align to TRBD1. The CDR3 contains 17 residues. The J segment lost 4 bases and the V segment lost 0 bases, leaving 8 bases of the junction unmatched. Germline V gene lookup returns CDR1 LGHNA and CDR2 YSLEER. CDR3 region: CASSQDLSGQRNEKLFF. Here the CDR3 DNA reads TGCGCCAGCAGCCAAGATCTCTCGGGACAGCGTAATGAAAAACTGTTTTTT.

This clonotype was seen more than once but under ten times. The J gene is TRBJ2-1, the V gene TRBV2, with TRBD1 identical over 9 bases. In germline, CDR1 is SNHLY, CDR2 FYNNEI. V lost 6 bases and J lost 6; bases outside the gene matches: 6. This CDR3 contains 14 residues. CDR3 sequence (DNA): TGTGCCAGCAGCAAAAGGACAGGGGTCAATGAGCAGTTCTTC. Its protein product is CASSKRTGVNEQFF.